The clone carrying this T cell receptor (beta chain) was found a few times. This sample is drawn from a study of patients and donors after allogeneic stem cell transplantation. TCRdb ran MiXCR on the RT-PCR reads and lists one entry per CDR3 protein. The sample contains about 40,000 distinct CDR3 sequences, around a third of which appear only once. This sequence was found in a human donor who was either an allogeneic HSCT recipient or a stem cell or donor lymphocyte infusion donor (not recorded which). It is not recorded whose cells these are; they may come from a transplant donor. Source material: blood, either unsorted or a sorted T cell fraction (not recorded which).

CDR3 protein: CASSYVPGQGSLSEAFF. The CDR3 region has the DNA TGTGCCAGCAGTTACGTCCCGGGACAGGGAAGCCTTTCTGAAGCTTTCTTT. The chain employs TRBV6-2 or TRBV6-3 and TRBJ1-1, with 9 bases matching TRBD1. Germline CDR1 is MNHEY and CDR2 is SVGEGT. The CDR3 is 17 residues long. V lost 2 bases, J lost 6 bases, and 13 bases stayed unmatched.